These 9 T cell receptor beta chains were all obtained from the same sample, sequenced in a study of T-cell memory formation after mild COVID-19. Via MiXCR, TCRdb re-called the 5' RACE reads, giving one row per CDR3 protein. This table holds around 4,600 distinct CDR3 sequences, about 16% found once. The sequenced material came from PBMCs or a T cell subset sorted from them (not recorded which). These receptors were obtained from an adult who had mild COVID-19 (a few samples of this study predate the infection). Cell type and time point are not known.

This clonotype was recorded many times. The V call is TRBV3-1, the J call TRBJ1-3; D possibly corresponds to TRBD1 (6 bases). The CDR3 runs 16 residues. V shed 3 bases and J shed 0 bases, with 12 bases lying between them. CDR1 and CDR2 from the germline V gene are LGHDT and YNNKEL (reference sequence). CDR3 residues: CASSQTGLISGNTIYF. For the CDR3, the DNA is TGTGCCAGCAGCCAGACAGGACTTATCTCTGGAAACACCATATATTTT.

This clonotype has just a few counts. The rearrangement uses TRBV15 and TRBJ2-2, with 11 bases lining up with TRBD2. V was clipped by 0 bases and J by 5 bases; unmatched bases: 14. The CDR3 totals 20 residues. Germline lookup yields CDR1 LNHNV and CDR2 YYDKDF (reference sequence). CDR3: CATSRDVEVLASGGTGELFF. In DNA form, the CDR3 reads TGTGCCACCAGCAGAGATGTAGAGGTGTTGGCTAGCGGGGGGACCGGGGAGCTGTTTTTT.

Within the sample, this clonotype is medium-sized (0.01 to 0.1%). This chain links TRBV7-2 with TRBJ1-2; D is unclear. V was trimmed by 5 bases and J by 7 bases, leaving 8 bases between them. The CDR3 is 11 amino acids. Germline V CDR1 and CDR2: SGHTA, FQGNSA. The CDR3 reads CASSQGSGYTF. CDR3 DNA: TGTGCCAGCAGCCAAGGTTCTGGCTACACCTTC.

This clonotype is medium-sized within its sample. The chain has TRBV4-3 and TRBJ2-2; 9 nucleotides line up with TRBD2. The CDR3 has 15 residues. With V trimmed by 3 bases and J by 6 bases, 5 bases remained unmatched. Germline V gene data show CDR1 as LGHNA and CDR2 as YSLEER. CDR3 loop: CASSQLAGAPGELFF. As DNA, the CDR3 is TGCGCCAGCAGCCAGTTAGCGGGGGCTCCCGGGGAGCTGTTTTTT.

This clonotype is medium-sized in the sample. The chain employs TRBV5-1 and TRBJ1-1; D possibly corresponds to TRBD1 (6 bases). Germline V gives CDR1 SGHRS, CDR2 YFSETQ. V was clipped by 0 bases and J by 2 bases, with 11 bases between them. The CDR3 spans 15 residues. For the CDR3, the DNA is TGCGCCAGCAGCTTGGTCGCAGGGGTAAACACTGAAGCTTTCTTT. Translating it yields CASSLVAGVNTEAFF. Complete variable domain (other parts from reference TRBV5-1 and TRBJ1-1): KAGVTQTPRYLIKTRGQQVTLSCSPISGHRSVSWYQQTPGQGLQFLFEYFSETQRNKGNFPGRFSGRQFSNSRSEMNVSTLELGDSALYLCASSLVAGVNTEAFFGQGTRLTVV.

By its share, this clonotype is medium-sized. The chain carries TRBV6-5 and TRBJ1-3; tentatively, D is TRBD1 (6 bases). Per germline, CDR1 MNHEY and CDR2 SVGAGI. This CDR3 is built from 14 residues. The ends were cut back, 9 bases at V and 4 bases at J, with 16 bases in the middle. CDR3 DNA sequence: TGTGCCAGTGGGAGCAGGGGTGGGGGAAACACCATATATTTT. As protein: CASGSRGGGNTIYF.

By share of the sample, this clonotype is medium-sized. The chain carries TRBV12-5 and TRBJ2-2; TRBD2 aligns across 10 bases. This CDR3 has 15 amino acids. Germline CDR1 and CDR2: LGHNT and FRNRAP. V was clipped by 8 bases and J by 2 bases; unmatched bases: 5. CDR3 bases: TGTGCTAGTCGGATAGCGGGGGGTAACACCGGGGAGCTGTTTTTT. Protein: CASRIAGGNTGELFF. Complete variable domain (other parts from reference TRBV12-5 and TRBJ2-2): DARVTQTPRHKVTEMGQEVTMRCQPILGHNTVFWYRQTMMQGLELLAYFRNRAPLDDSGMPKDRFSAEMPDATLATLKIQPSEPRDSAVYFCASRIAGGNTGELFFGEGSRLTVL.

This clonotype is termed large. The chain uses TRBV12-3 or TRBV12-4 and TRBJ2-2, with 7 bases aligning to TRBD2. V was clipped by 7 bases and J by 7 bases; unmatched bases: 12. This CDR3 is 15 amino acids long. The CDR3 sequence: CASTHLATSSGELFF. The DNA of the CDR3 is TGTGCCAGCACCCACCTAGCGACTAGCAGCGGGGAGCTGTTTTTT.

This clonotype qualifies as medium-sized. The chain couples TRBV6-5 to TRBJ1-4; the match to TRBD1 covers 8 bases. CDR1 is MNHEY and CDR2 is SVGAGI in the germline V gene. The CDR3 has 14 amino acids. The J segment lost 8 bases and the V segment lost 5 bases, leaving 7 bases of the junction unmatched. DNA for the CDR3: TGTGCCAGCAGTAGGTGGACAGGGTACGAAAAACTGTTTTTT. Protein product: CASSRWTGYEKLFF.